This TCR beta chain was observed in a study of blood T cell repertoires in COVID-19. Study context: Sources were T cells, B-cell-depleted T cells, or PBMCs; the material itself was cDNA or gDNA.

Germline-derived CDR1 and CDR2 are SGHRS and YFSETQ. This CDR3 comprises 15 residues. Trimming pared 6 bases from V and 9 bases from J, leaving 19 bases between. In the source study's methods: The assay estimated nucleated cells by amplifying reference gene primers. Here immunoSEQ multiplex PCR was the method, and the copy in TCRdb shows in-frame clones only, minus some. V and J calls and clone size are copied from that table; D and trimming were computed from the DNA. The sample has about 180,000 clones, roughly nine tenths seen once. The chain links TRBV5-1 to TRBJ1-6; possible D gene TRBD1, 6 bases. The receptor comes from a man younger than 35 who had recovered from COVID-19. Input material: peripheral blood. The CDR3 here is CASKQGPDSFSPLHF. In nucleotides, the CDR3 is TGCGCCAGCAAACAGGGTCCCGACTCTTTTTCACCCCTCCACTTT. The variable domain in full, with the rest retrieved from reference TRBV5-1 and TRBJ1-6, is KAGVTQTPRYLIKTRGQQVTLSCSPISGHRSVSWYQQTPGQGLQFLFEYFSETQRNKGNFPGRFSGRQFSNSRSEMNVSTLELGDSALYLCASKQGPDSFSPLHFGNGTRLTVT.